The present entry profiles one T cell receptor beta chain with its context. Its specificity is not known. This record comes from a study of beta chain features in type 1 diabetes. Study in general: Sorted cell examination encompassed under 130 million cells across all samples.

Expressed TCRB transcripts were sequenced because the isolated RNA had all been reverse transcribed beforehand. Profiling relied on immunoSEQ multiplex PCR, and the TCRdb table lists in-frame clones only, not all of them. Altogether some 48,000 clones are present, roughly 47% being singletons, with the ten largest covering more than 0.1%. Overall study results and limits: Insertion counts at VDJ junctions were lower in type 1 diabetes patients, who also showed more deletions there. Among all four CD4+ subsets, Type 1 diabetes patients had TCRB CDR3s that were moderately but significantly shorter.

The V and J ends lost 5 bases and 11 bases respectively, with 16 bases between them. CDR1 is SGHTA, CDR2 FQGTGA, per germline. The CDR3 totals 13 residues. The sequenced sample consisted of stem cell memory CD4+ T cells from blood. V usage is TRBV7-3 and J usage is TRBJ2-1, with D perhaps TRBD2 (6 bases). This TCR derives from a man aged 30 to 39 with type 1 diabetes. In DNA, the CDR3 is TGTGCCAGCAGCCAAACCGGCGGACTAAAGCAGTTCTTC. This encodes CASSQTGGLKQFF.